This T cell receptor beta chain was captured in a study of shared clonotypes between healthy human individuals. At deep level, the assay was performed. Using immunoSEQ multiplex PCR, the repertoire was profiled, and TCRdb retains in-frame clones only, with some absent. The repertoire has some 470,000 clones, over 65% of them found once; the top ten carry about an eighth. Samples left unsorted employed around 92 million PBMCs for genomic DNA. The CDR3 consists of 13 residues. Germline loops: CDR1 KGHSH, CDR2 LQKENI. The source is a woman aged 40-49 years in good health. Some clones in this sample may be carry-over from other donors' samples. The source material was PBMCs. This chain joins TRBV18 and TRBJ2-5; the D gene is possibly TRBD2 (6 bases). Gene TRBJ2-7 matches the end of the DNA better, so the J call may be wrong. Here the CDR3 reads CASLAADSYEQYF. The CDR3 bases are TGTGCCAGCTTAGCGGCCGACTCCTACGAGCAGTACTTC.